This T cell receptor beta chain was recovered during a study of regulatory T cells in long-lasting Graves disease. Study-level results: Limited sample numbers may have lowered accuracy.

Library construction for TCR beta used iRepertoire HTBI primers and Arm-PCR of CDR3 regions. TCRdb ran MiXCR on the multiplex PCR reads and lists one entry per CDR3 protein. The data hold 350,000 to 500,000 distinct CDR3 sequences, with 20% to 25% observed a single time. A remark on this clonotype: The antigen is undetermined. Since the CDR3 does not end with the conserved phenylalanine or tryptophan, this likely comes from a read error.

V shed 0 bases and J shed 7 bases, with 13 bases lying between them. Germline loops: CDR1 DFQATT, CDR2 SNEGSKA (reference sequence). The CDR3 consists of 13 residues. Time point: persistent/refractory GD, antithyroid drugs over 5 years with positive TRAb. PBMC-derived RNA was used for the TCR library. Here the sequenced sample was peripheral blood mononuclear cells (PBMCs), taken when the disease was refractory, from a patient treated with antithyroid drugs. This receptor was identified in a female donor with Graves disease. The rearrangement uses TRBV20-1 and TRBJ2-7; D perhaps matches TRBD1 (5 bases). CDR3 sequence: CSARETASSEQYL. CDR3 DNA: TGCAGTGCTAGAGAGACAGCCTCCAGTGAGCAGTACCTC.